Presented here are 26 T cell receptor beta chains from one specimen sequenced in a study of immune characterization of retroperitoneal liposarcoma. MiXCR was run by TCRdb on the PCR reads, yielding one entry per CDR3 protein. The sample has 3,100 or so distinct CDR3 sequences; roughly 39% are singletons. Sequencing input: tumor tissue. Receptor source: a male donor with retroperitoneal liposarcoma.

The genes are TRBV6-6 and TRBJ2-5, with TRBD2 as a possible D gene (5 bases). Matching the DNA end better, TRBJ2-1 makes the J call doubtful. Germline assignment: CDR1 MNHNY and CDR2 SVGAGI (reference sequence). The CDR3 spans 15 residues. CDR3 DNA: TGTGCCAGCACCGAGGAGGTGAGCTCCTACAATGAGCAGTTCTTC. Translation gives CASTEEVSSYNEQFF.

The CDR3 loop is CASSLAHDSSYNEQYF. DNA of the CDR3: TGTGCCAGCAGCTTAGCGCATGACAGTTCCTACAATGAGCAGTACTTC. The chain combines TRBV7-6 with TRBJ2-1; D is possibly TRBD1 (5 bases). The DNA end is more similar to TRBJ2-7, so the J call may be wrong. This CDR3 contains 16 residues. Per the germline V gene, CDR1 is SGHVS and CDR2 is FNYEAQ.

Here the CDR3 DNA reads TGCGCCAGCAGCCAAGTTGGCGGGGGGCCTCTTTCTGAGCAGTTCTTC. The encoded protein is CASSQVGGGPLSEQFF. This chain uses TRBV4-1 with TRBJ2-1; 8 bases fit TRBD2. The germline V gene has CDR1 MGHRA and CDR2 YSYEKL. This CDR3 is 16 amino acids long. Germline trimming cut 1 base from V and 9 bases from J; bases unmatched to any gene: 11.

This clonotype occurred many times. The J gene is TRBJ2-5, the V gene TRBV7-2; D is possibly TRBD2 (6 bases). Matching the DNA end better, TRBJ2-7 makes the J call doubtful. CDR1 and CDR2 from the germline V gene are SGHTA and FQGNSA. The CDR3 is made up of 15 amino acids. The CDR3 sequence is CASSIDTGVTYEQYF. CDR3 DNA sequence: TGTGCCAGCAGCATAGATACGGGAGTAACCTACGAGCAGTACTTC.

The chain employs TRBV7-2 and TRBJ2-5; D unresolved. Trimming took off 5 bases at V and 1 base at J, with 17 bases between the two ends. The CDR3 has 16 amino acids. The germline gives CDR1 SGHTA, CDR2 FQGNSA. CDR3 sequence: CASSDSRSRTQETQYF. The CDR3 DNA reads TGTGCCAGCAGCGATAGTAGGAGTCGGACCCAAGAGACCCAGTACTTC.

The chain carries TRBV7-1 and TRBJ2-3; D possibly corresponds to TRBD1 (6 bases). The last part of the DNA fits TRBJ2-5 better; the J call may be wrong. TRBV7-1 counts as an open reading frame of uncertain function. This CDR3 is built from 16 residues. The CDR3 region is CASSPRTNRVLETQYF. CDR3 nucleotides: TGTGCCAGCAGCCCCCGGACCAACAGGGTGTTGGAGACCCAGTACTTC.

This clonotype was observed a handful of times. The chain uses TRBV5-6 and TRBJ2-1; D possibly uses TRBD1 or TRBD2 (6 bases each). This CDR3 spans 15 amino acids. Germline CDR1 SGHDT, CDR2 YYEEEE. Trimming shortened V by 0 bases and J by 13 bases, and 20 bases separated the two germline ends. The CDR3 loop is CASSLGQGRRETQFF. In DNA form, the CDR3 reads TGTGCCAGCAGCTTGGGCCAGGGGCGGAGGGAGACCCAGTTCTTC.

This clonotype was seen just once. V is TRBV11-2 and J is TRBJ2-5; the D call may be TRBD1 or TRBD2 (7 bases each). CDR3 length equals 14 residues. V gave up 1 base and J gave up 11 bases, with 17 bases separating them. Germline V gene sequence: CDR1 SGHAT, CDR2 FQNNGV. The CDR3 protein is CASSLASTGREQYF. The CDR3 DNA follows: TGTGCCAGCAGCTTAGCCTCGACAGGGAGGGAGCAGTACTTC.

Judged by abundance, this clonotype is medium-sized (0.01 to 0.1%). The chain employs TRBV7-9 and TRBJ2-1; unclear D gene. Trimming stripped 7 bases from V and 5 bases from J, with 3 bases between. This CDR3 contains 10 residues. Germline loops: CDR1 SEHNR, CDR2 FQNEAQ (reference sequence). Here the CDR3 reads CASTHNEQFF. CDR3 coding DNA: TGTGCCAGCACCCACAATGAGCAGTTCTTC. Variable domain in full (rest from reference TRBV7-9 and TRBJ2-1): DTGVSQNPRHKITKRGQNVTFRCDPISEHNRLYWYRQTLGQGPEFLTYFQNEAQLEKSRLLSDRFSAERPKGSFSTLEIQRTEQGDSAMYLCASTHNEQFFGPGTRLTVL.

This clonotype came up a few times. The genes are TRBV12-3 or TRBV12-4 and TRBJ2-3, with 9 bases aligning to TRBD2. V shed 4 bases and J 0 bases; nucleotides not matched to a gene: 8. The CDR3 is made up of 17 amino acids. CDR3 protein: CASSSSSGDWSTDTQYF. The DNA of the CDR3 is TGTGCCAGCAGTTCGTCTAGCGGGGACTGGAGCACAGATACGCAGTATTTT.

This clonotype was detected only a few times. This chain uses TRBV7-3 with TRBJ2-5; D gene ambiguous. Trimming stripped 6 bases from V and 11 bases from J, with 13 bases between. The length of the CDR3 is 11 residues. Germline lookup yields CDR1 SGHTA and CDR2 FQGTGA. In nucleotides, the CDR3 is TGTGCCAGCAGACGAGTACCTGAGCAGTACTTC. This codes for CASRRVPEQYF.

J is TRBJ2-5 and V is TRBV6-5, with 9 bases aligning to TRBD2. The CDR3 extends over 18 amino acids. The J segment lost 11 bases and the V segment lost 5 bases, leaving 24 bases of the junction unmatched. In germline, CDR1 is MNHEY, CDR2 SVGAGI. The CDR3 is CASSRRTSETVPYNEQYF. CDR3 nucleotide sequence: TGTGCCAGCAGTCGCAGGACTAGCGAAACTGTTCCCTACAATGAGCAGTACTTC.

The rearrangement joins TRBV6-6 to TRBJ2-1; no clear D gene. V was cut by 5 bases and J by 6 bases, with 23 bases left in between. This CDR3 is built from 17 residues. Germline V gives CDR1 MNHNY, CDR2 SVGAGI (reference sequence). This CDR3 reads CASSGRAPAFDPNEQFF. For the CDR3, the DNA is TGTGCCAGCAGTGGTCGGGCCCCAGCGTTCGATCCCAATGAGCAGTTCTTC.

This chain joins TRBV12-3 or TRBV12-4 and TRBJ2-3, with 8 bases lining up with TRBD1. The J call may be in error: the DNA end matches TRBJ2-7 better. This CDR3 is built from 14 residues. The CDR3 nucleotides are TGTGCCAGCAGGGCGGGACAGGAGGGTGGCGAGCAGTACTTC. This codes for CASRAGQEGGEQYF.

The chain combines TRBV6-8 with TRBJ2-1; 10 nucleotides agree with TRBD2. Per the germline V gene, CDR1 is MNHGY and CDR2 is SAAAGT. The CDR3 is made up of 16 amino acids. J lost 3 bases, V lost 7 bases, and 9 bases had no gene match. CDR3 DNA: TGTGCCAGCAAAAGCGGGGGGGCGGGGGTCTACAATGAGCAGTTCTTC. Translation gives CASKSGGAGVYNEQFF.

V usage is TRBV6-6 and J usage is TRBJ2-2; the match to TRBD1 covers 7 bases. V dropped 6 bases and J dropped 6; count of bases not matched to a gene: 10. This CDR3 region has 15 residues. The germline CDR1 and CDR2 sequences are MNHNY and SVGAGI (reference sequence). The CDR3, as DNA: TGTGCCAGCAGGGAACAGGGGTGGGCCTCCGGGGAGCTGTTTTTT. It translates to CASREQGWASGELFF.

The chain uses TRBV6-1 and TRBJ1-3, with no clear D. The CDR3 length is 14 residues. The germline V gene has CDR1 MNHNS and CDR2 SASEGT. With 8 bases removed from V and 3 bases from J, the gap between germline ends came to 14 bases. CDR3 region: CASGGLFFGNTIYF. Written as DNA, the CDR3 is TGTGCCAGCGGCGGTTTGTTCTTTGGAAACACCATATATTTT.

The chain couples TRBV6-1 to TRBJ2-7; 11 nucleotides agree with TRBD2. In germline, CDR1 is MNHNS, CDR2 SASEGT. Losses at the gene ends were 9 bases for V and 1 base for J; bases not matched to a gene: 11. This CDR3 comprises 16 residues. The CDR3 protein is CASRGLAVGGSYEQYF. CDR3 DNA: TGTGCCAGTCGGGGACTAGCGGTTGGGGGATCCTACGAGCAGTACTTC.

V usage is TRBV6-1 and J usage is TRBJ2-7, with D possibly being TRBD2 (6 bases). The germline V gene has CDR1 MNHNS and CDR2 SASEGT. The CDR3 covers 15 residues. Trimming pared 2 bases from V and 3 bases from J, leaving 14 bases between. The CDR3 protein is CASSERRGKGYEQYV. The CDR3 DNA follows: TGTGCCAGCAGTGAAAGACGGGGGAAAGGCTACGAGCAGTACGTC.

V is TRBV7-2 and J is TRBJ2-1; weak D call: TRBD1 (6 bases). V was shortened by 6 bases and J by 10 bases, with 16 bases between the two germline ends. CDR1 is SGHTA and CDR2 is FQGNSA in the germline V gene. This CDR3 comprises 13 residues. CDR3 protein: CASRPNREGEQFF. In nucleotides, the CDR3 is TGTGCCAGCAGACCCAACAGGGAAGGCGAGCAGTTCTTC.

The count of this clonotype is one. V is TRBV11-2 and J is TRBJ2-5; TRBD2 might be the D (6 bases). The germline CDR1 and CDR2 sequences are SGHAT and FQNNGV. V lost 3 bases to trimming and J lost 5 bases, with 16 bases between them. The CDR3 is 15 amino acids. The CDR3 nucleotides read TGTGCCAGCAGCTTCTACCCTGCGGGAACCGAGACCCAGTACTTC. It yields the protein CASSFYPAGTETQYF.

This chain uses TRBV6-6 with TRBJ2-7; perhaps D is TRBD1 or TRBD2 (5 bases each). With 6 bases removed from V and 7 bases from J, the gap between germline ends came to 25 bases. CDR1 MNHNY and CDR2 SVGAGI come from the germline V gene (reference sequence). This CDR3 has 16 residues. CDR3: CASSPSGARSGLEQYF. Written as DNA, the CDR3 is TGTGCCAGCAGCCCTAGTGGGGCACGGTCGGGGCTGGAGCAGTACTTC.

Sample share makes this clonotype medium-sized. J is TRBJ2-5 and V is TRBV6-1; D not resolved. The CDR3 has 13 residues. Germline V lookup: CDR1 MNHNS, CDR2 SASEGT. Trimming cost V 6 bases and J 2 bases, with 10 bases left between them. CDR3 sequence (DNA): TGTGCCAGCAGCGCCTCCCTTCAAGAGACCCAGTACTTC. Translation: CASSASLQETQYF.

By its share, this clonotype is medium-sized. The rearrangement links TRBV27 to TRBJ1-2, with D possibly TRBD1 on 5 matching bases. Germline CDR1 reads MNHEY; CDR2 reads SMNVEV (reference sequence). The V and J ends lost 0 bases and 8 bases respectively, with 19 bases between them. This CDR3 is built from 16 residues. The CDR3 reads CASSLSGLVYLGGYTF. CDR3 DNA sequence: TGTGCCAGCAGTTTATCGGGACTCGTCTACCTAGGCGGCTACACCTTC.

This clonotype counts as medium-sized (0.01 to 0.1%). CDR3 sequence: CASRTTQGIVTDTQYF. In nucleotides, the CDR3 is TGTGCCAGCAGAACGACACAGGGTATTGTAACAGATACGCAGTATTTT. This chain connects TRBV12-3 or TRBV12-4 to TRBJ2-3; the D gene is possibly TRBD1 (6 bases). The V end was cut by 6 bases, the J end by 3 bases, with 19 bases between. There are 16 residues in the CDR3.

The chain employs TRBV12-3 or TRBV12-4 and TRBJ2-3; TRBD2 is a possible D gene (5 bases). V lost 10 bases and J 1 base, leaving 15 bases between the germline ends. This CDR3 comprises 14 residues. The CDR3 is CAMVRDSGTDTQYF. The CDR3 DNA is TGTGCCATGGTGAGAGATAGCGGCACAGATACGCAGTATTTT.